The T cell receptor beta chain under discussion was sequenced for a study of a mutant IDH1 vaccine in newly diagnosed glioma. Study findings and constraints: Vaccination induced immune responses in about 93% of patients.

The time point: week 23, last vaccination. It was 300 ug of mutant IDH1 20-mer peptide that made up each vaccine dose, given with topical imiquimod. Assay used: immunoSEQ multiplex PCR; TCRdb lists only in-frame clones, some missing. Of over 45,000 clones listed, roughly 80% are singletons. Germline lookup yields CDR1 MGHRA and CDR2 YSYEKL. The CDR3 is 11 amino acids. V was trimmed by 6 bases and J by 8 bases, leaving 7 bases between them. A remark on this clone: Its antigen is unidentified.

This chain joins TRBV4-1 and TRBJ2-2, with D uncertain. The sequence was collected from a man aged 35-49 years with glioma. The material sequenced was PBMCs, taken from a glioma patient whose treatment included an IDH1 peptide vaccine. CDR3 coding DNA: TGCGCCAGCAGGGAGTCTGGGGAGCTGTTTTTT. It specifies CASRESGELFF.